This TCR beta chain originates from a study of T cells in Graves' hyperthyroidism and ophthalmopathy. At the level of the study: Peripheral blood was collected at initial diagnosis, before any treatment.

Across 18 months, stable Graves' hyperthyroidism was marked by no progression to ophthalmopathy. This clonotype has a handful of counts. Researchers took RNA transcripts and amplified the TCR beta CDR3 regions from them. A set of HTBI primers served as the primers for a first-round RT-PCR of the TCR CDR3. TCRdb itself ran the multiplex PCR reads through MiXCR, one entry per CDR3 protein. The table lists about 320,000 distinct CDR3 sequences, approximately 17% of them singletons. This CDR3 comprises 18 residues. V lost 6 bases, J lost 6 bases, and 10 bases stayed unmatched. Germline assignment: CDR1 MNHNS and CDR2 SASEGT.

The chain couples TRBV6-1 to TRBJ2-2, with 16 bases identical to TRBD2. Sequenced sample: blood. The TCR originated in a man aged 25 to 40 with Graves' hyperthyroidism. CDR3 nucleotide sequence: TGTGCCAGCAGACCACCGGGACTAGCGGGAGGGCCGGCCGGGGAGCTGTTTTTT. This sequence encodes CASRPPGLAGGPAGELFF.